These 25 T cell receptor beta chains were sequenced from one sample in a study of T cell responses to AZD1222 COVID-19 vaccine. Using immunoSEQ multiplex PCR, the repertoire was profiled, and TCRdb retains in-frame clones only, with some absent. The data contain under 150,000 clones, 85% to 95% of them singletons. Sequences were derived from peripheral blood, sampled on day 0 of AZD1222 vaccination. Source of these receptors: an adult in good health.

With respect to this clone: Other DNA sequences in the sample encode the same CDR3. The chain joins TRBV5-6 to TRBJ2-5, with 13 nucleotides matching TRBD2. Unmatched junction bases numbered 7, after V lost 4 bases and J lost 1 base. CDR1 is SGHDT and CDR2 is YYEEEE in the germline V gene. The CDR3 extends over 17 amino acids. The CDR3 bases are TGTGCCAGCAGCCCCCGACTAGCGGGAGGCCGCCAAGAGACCCAGTACTTC. Its protein product is CASSPRLAGGRQETQYF.

V gene TRBV5-4 combines with J gene TRBJ2-1; a possible D gene is TRBD1 (6 bases). The CDR3 sequence is 16 residues long. Germline values: CDR1 SGHNT, CDR2 YYREEE (reference sequence). V gave up 1 base and J gave up 3 bases, with 14 bases separating them. The CDR3 DNA reads TGTGCCAGCAGCTTGCCTATGACAGGTGACTACAATGAGCAGTTCTTC. This translates into CASSLPMTGDYNEQFF.

This clone has just one count. The chain employs TRBV7-2 and TRBJ1-1, with D possibly being TRBD1 (6 bases). The CDR3 is 12 amino acids. The V and J ends lost 5 bases and 6 bases respectively, with 10 bases between them. Germline CDR1 is SGHTA and CDR2 is FQGNSA. Here the CDR3 reads CASSGGQPEAFF. CDR3 bases: TGTGCCAGCAGCGGAGGACAGCCTGAAGCTTTCTTT.

V gene TRBV4-1 combines with J gene TRBJ1-1; no reliable D call. From germline, CDR1 is MGHRA and CDR2 YSYEKL. The CDR3 spans 14 residues. V was trimmed by 1 base and J by 3 bases, leaving 9 bases between them. CDR3 sequence: CASSQVGEDTEAFF. In DNA form, the CDR3 reads TGCGCCAGCAGCCAAGTTGGGGAGGACACTGAAGCTTTCTTT.

V is TRBV5-5 and J is TRBJ2-7; no reliable D call. Deletions cut 7 bases from V and 4 bases from J, with 6 bases between. The CDR3 has 10 residues. From germline, CDR1 is SGHKS and CDR2 YYEKEE (reference sequence). Here the CDR3 reads CASGLYEQYF. CDR3 coding DNA: TGTGCCAGCGGCCTTTACGAGCAGTACTTC.

This chain joins TRBV27 and TRBJ2-1, with D uncertain. Trimming shortened V by 5 bases and J by 9 bases, and 17 bases separated the two germline ends. The V gene's germline CDR1 is MNHEY and CDR2 SMNVEV (reference sequence). CDR3 size: 14 residues. The CDR3 is CASSGRGGVGEQFF. The CDR3 region has the DNA TGTGCCAGCAGTGGCCGTGGTGGGGTTGGTGAGCAGTTCTTC.

J is TRBJ2-7 and V is TRBV5-3; 12 nucleotides match TRBD1. TRBV5-3 is known as an ORF, though its function is uncertain. This CDR3 comprises 15 residues. With V trimmed by 4 bases and J by 6 bases, 8 bases remained unmatched. The CDR3 region has the DNA TGTGCCAGAAGCCCGGGACAGGGGGCGTTCGGCGAGCAGTACTTC. This encodes CARSPGQGAFGEQYF.

This chain uses TRBV28 with TRBJ1-2; no clear D gene. Germline V CDR1 and CDR2: MDHEN, SYDVKM. The CDR3 is 12 residues long. V was trimmed by 11 bases and J by 5 bases, leaving 15 bases between them. The CDR3 nucleotides read TGTGCCCTGGGCCCACTCCAATATGGCTACACCTTC. Translated, it gives CALGPLQYGYTF.

The rearrangement joins TRBV10-3 to TRBJ2-5, with D uncertain. Trimming took off 4 bases at V and 4 bases at J, with 10 bases between the two ends. The germline V gene encodes CDR1 ENHRY and CDR2 SYGVKD. The CDR3 covers 13 residues. The CDR3 spells CAISATPRETQYF. In nucleotides, the CDR3 is TGTGCCATCAGTGCTACTCCCCGAGAGACCCAGTACTTC.

The rearrangement links TRBV27 to TRBJ2-7, with 10 bases matching TRBD2. The CDR3 has 15 amino acids. With V trimmed by 3 bases and J by 3 bases, 5 bases remained unmatched. CDR1 and CDR2 (germline): MNHEY, SMNVEV (reference sequence). In nucleotides, the CDR3 is TGTGCCAGCAGTTTCAGGGCTAGCGGGAGCTACGAGCAGTACTTC. Protein: CASSFRASGSYEQYF.

This rearrangement joins TRBV4-3 to TRBJ1-2, with 7 bases aligning to TRBD1. Germline loops: CDR1 LGHNA, CDR2 YSLEER. This CDR3 contains 15 residues. The junction had 9 bases not matched to a gene; V was cut back by 0 bases and J by 8 bases. The CDR3 spells CASSQEGQVVGGYTF. In nucleotides, the CDR3 is TGCGCCAGCAGCCAAGAAGGACAGGTTGTAGGAGGCTACACCTTC.

The rearrangement joins TRBV7-9 to TRBJ2-7; TRBD1 aligns across 11 bases. Looked up from germline, CDR1 is SEHNR and CDR2 is FQNEAQ (reference sequence). The V and J ends lost 7 bases and 5 bases, in that order; junction bases with no gene match: 10. The CDR3 is made up of 15 amino acids. The CDR3 region has the DNA TGTGCCAGCAACCATAGGACAGGGGGCTTTGACGAGCAGTACTTC. Residues: CASNHRTGGFDEQYF.

The rearrangement joins TRBV20-1 to TRBJ1-2, with D uncertain. This CDR3 is built from 11 residues. The germline CDR1 and CDR2 sequences are DFQATT and SNEGSKA (reference sequence). Trimming took 3 bases from V and 4 from J, leaving 6 bases between them. Here the CDR3 reads CSASRSYGYTF. DNA of the CDR3: TGCAGTGCTAGTCGTAGCTATGGCTACACCTTC.

This chain joins TRBV19 and TRBJ1-2; 7 bases align to TRBD1. Germline V gene lookup returns CDR1 LNHDA and CDR2 SQIVND (reference sequence). This CDR3 contains 14 residues. Germline trimming cut 5 bases from V and 5 bases from J; bases unmatched to any gene: 8. The CDR3 coding sequence is TGTGCCAGTAGTTCAGCCGGGACAGAGTATGGCTACACCTTC. This encodes CASSSAGTEYGYTF.

This rearrangement joins TRBV6-5 to TRBJ2-5; D remains unclear. The CDR3 loop spans 14 amino acids. V lost 2 bases and J lost 5, with 12 bases in between. Looked up from germline, CDR1 is MNHEY and CDR2 is SVGAGI. CDR3 DNA: TGTGCCAGCAGTTACGGTCCGGGTAAGGAGACCCAGTACTTC. This sequence encodes CASSYGPGKETQYF.

This clone was observed a handful of times. The chain carries TRBV7-2 and TRBJ2-3; 8 nucleotides line up with TRBD2. Germline values: CDR1 SGHTA, CDR2 FQGNSA. The V and J ends lost 7 bases and 4 bases, in that order; junction bases with no gene match: 19. CDR3 length: 18 residues. The CDR3, as DNA: TGTGCCAGCACCCACCCGGGAGGGTTCAGGGGTAAACCAGATACGCAGTATTTT. Protein: CASTHPGGFRGKPDTQYF.

The chain couples TRBV2 to TRBJ2-4, with a weak D call TRBD2 (5 bases). Germline loops: CDR1 SNHLY, CDR2 FYNNEI. The CDR3 runs to 16 residues. Trimming took 6 bases from V and 0 from J, leaving 15 bases between them. CDR3 DNA sequence: TGTGCCAGCAGGGTTATAGCGAATCTAGCCAAAAACATTCAGTACTTC. As protein: CASRVIANLAKNIQYF.

The chain links TRBV6-1 to TRBJ1-5, with D unclear. Germline CDR1 reads MNHNS; CDR2 reads SASEGT. V gave up 3 bases and J gave up 7 bases, with 7 bases separating them. There are 12 residues in the CDR3. The CDR3 DNA reads TGTGCCAGCAGTGAGAGAATGCAGCCCCAGCATTTT. This encodes CASSERMQPQHF.

This chain links TRBV2 with TRBJ1-5; D is perhaps TRBD1 (6 bases). Trimming shortened V by 0 bases and J by 2 bases, and 29 bases separated the two germline ends. This CDR3 spans 22 amino acids. From germline, CDR1 is SNHLY and CDR2 FYNNEI. CDR3 amino acids: CASSEALDGVGYRGRGNQPQHF. For the CDR3, the DNA is TGTGCCAGCAGTGAAGCGCTTGACGGGGTCGGCTATAGGGGGAGGGGCAATCAGCCCCAGCATTTT. Full variable domain (rest looked up from reference TRBV2 and TRBJ1-5): EPEVTQTPSHQVTQMGQEVILRCVPISNHLYFYWYRQILGQKVEFLVSFYNNEISEKSEIFDDQFSVERPDGSNFTLKIRSTKLEDSAMYFCASSEALDGVGYRGRGNQPQHFGDGTRLSIL.

V and J are TRBV7-9 and TRBJ2-1; 10 nucleotides line up with TRBD2. The V and J ends lost 4 bases and 7 bases, in that order; junction bases with no gene match: 1. This CDR3 contains 13 residues. Germline V CDR1 and CDR2: SEHNR, FQNEAQ (reference sequence). The CDR3 sequence: CASSWGLANEQFF. In nucleotides, the CDR3 is TGTGCCAGCAGCTGGGGACTAGCGAATGAGCAGTTCTTC.

The rearrangement links TRBV19 to TRBJ1-1; D unclear. This CDR3 region has 13 residues. V was shortened by 3 bases and J by 3 bases, with 8 bases between the two germline ends. Per the germline V gene, CDR1 is LNHDA and CDR2 is SQIVND (reference sequence). The CDR3 sequence: CASSIGVDTEAFF. The DNA of the CDR3 is TGTGCCAGTAGTATTGGAGTCGACACTGAAGCTTTCTTT.

V usage is TRBV5-1 and J usage is TRBJ2-2; 7 positions agree with TRBD1. Germline V gene sequence: CDR1 SGHRS, CDR2 YFSETQ. Trimming took 6 bases from V and 4 from J; bases not matched to a gene: 15. CDR3 length: 17 residues. The CDR3 DNA reads TGCGCCAGCAACACGTACAGGGGAGCGAGTACCACCGGGGAGCTGTTTTTT. This translates into CASNTYRGASTTGELFF.

This chain uses TRBV6-5 with TRBJ1-2; 7 bases agree with TRBD1. V lost 5 bases to trimming and J lost 6 bases; unmatched junction nucleotides: 9. From germline, CDR1 is MNHEY and CDR2 SVGAGI. The CDR3 is 14 residues long. The DNA of the CDR3 is TGTGCCAGCAGTCCGACGAGGGGGCGAAATGGCTACACCTTC. This codes for CASSPTRGRNGYTF.

The chain has TRBV19 and TRBJ1-3, with D unresolved. CDR1 and CDR2 from the germline V gene are LNHDA and SQIVND (reference sequence). The CDR3 has 13 residues. Between the trimmed V and J ends, which lost 3 bases and 2 bases, there was a span of 5 bases. CDR3 residues: CASSIRTGNTIYF. In nucleotides, the CDR3 is TGTGCCAGTAGTATTAGGACTGGAAACACCATATATTTT.

This chain connects TRBV7-2 to TRBJ2-1; no firm D call. Germline lookup yields CDR1 SGHTA and CDR2 FQGNSA. Trimming left V 3 bases short and J 3 bases short, with 12 bases between. This CDR3 region has 15 residues. The CDR3 loop reads CASSFMERLYNEQFF. DNA for the CDR3: TGTGCCAGCAGCTTTATGGAGCGTCTCTACAATGAGCAGTTCTTC.